These 5 T cell receptor beta chains were all obtained from the same sample, sequenced in a study of T cells in Graves' hyperthyroidism and ophthalmopathy. What was amplified from RNA transcripts were TCR beta CDR3 regions. An initial round of RT-PCR targeting the TCR CDR3 relied on the HTBI primer set. A single record per CDR3 protein comes from TCRdb applying MiXCR to the multiplex PCR reads. Here the sample spans over 500,000 distinct CDR3 sequences, roughly 18% being singletons. The specimen was blood. These receptors were taken from a woman younger than 35 with Graves' ophthalmopathy.

Note on this clonotype: This may stem from a read error, because a much larger clone lies one nucleotide away. The V call is TRBV10-3, the J call TRBJ1-4; 7 nucleotides agree with TRBD1. This CDR3 region has 13 residues. CDR1 and CDR2 from the germline V gene are ENHRY and SYGVKD. The CDR3 DNA reads as TGTACCTCACGACAGGGATACGGCGAAAAACTGTTTTTT. This encodes CTSRQGYGEKLFF.

This clonotype has at least ten counts. This sequence joins TRBV30 and TRBJ1-2; unclear D gene. Per the germline V gene, CDR1 is GTSNPN and CDR2 is SVGIG (reference sequence). This CDR3 is built from 12 residues. Trimming took 4 bases from V and 1 from J, leaving 7 bases between them. For the CDR3, the DNA is TGTGCCTGGACAGGATATAACTATGGCTACACCTTC. Translating it yields CAWTGYNYGYTF.

This clonotype was counted ten times or more. The chain recombines TRBV6-1 with TRBJ1-2; TRBD1 might be the D (5 bases). This CDR3 region has 17 residues. Trimming stripped 2 bases from V and 8 bases from J, with 24 bases between. Germline CDR1 is MNHNS and CDR2 is SASEGT. The CDR3 DNA reads TGTGCCAGCAGTGAACCTGGGGCAGTCGTCCGGGGGAGCGGCTACACCTTC. It encodes CASSEPGAVVRGSGYTF.

The chain joins TRBV25-1 to TRBJ2-7; 9 bases match TRBD2. Germline values: CDR1 MGHDK, CDR2 SYGVNS. This CDR3 has 14 amino acids. V was clipped by 5 bases and J by 0 bases; unmatched bases: 2. CDR3 sequence reads: CASSIAGVSYEQYF. CDR3 coding DNA: TGTGCCAGCAGTATAGCGGGGGTCTCCTACGAGCAGTACTTC.

This clonotype has at least ten counts. J is TRBJ2-5 and V is TRBV7-9; D tentatively reads TRBD1 or TRBD2 (5 bases each). CDR1 is SEHNR and CDR2 is FQNEAQ in the germline V gene (reference sequence). Deletions cut 5 bases from V and 4 bases from J, with 17 bases between. CDR3 length equals 15 residues. The CDR3 spells CASSGEGPRPETQYF. Written as DNA, the CDR3 is TGTGCCAGCAGCGGCGAGGGGCCTAGGCCAGAGACCCAGTACTTC.